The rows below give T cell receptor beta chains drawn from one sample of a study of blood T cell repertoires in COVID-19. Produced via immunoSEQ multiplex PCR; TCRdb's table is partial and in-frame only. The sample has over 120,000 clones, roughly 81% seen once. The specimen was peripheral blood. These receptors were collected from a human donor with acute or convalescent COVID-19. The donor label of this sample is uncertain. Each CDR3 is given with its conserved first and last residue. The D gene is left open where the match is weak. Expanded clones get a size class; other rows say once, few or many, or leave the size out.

CASSLLSGKETQYF	TGTGCCAGCAGCTTATTGTCCGGGAAAGAGACCCAGTACTTC	.	.	TRBV5-4	TRBJ2-5
CASSQDFAGHENPFYEQYF	TGTGCCAGCAGCCAAGATTTCGCCGGACATGAGAACCCCTTCTACGAGCAGTACTTC	once	.	TRBV3-1/TRBV3-2	TRBJ2-7
CASSNSASGHQETQYF	TGTGCCAGCAGCAATTCGGCTAGCGGGCACCAAGAGACCCAGTACTTC	.	TRBD2	TRBV3-1/TRBV3-2	TRBJ2-5
CASSLSRADGNTIYF	TGTGCCAGCAGTTTATCCAGGGCTGACGGAAACACCATATATTTT	.	.	TRBV28	TRBJ1-3
CASSLADNYGYTF	TGTGCCAGCAGTTTAGCAGATAACTATGGCTACACCTTC	.	.	TRBV28	TRBJ1-2
CSVAREGGLEKTQYF	TGCAGCGTTGCTAGAGAAGGGGGCCTCGAGAAGACCCAGTACTTC	few	TRBD1	TRBV29-1	TRBJ2-5
CASLPRESSYNSPLHF	TGTGCCAGCCTACCGCGAGAAAGCTCCTATAATTCACCCCTCCACTTT	.	.	TRBV7-8	TRBJ1-6
CASSSGTWGNTEAFF	TGTGCCAGCAGCTCCGGGACATGGGGGAACACTGAAGCTTTCTTT	.	.	TRBV7-9	TRBJ1-1
CASSPRLAGGRETQYF	TGCGCCAGCAGCCCGAGACTAGCGGGAGGTCGAGAGACCCAGTACTTC	.	TRBD2	TRBV4-3	TRBJ2-5
CASSPEGAEQETQYF	TGTGCTAGCAGCCCCGAGGGGGCGGAACAAGAGACCCAGTACTTC	.	TRBD1	TRBV7-7	TRBJ2-5
CASSSTGVGYTF	TGTGCCAGCAGCTCGACAGGTGTAGGCTACACCTTC	few	.	TRBV5-6	TRBJ1-2
CASSPTVSGELFF	TGCGCCAGCAGCCCGACAGTTTCTGGCGAACTGTTTTTT	.	.	TRBV4-1	TRBJ1-4
CAWSLQPGTEAFF	TGTGCCTGGAGTCTTCAGCCAGGGACTGAAGCTTTCTTT	few	.	TRBV30	TRBJ1-1